This T cell receptor beta chain derives from a study of cytomegalovirus exposure and HLA in healthy donors. This CDR3 contains 13 residues. Trimming shortened V by 1 base and J by 10 bases, and 11 bases separated the two germline ends. CDR1 LNHNV and CDR2 YYDKDF come from the germline V gene (reference sequence). The study ran its PCR with 60 Vbeta and 13 Jbeta primers. Some clones are missing from TCRdb's copy, which holds only in-frame ones; the method was immunoSEQ multiplex PCR. The sample has tens of thousands of clones; roughly three quarters are singletons. The sequencing input was PBMCs. This TCR came from a man aged 30 to 45 in good health and CMV-seronegative. The chain uses TRBV15 and TRBJ1-3, with TRBD1 as a possible D gene (6 bases). The CDR3 nucleotides are TGTGCCACCAGCAGAGCACAGGGCGGGACCATATATTTT. Translation: CATSRAQGGTIYF.